These T cell receptor beta chains were read from a single sample in a study of graft-versus-host responses after intestinal transplantation. Assay: immunoSEQ multiplex PCR; the TCRdb copy retains only in-frame clones and omits some. Of 75,000 to 100,000 clones in the sample, roughly 90% were seen once. Antigens for these TCRs are unknown. The sample consisted of unstimulated CD4+ T cells sorted from spleen or lymph node cells, taken before intestinal transplant. All receptors come from a human donor who received an intestinal transplant. Both conserved end residues are part of each CDR3. D genes are given only for firm matches. Some rows mark clone size as missing; the rest say once, few, many or name a class of expanded clone.

size	J	V	D	CDR3	DNA
NA	TRBJ2-1	TRBV5-1	TRBD1	CASSLSRNRGQNEQFF	TGCGCCAGCAGCCTCAGCCGCAACAGGGGGCAGAATGAGCAGTTCTTC
NA	TRBJ1-2	TRBV10-3	TRBD1	CAISETTGIAGYTF	TGTGCCATCAGTGAGACGACAGGGATCGCGGGCTACACCTTC
NA	TRBJ2-1	TRBV5-4	NA	CASSLGVRILSSYNEQFF	TGTGCCAGCAGCTTGGGGGTTCGGATACTAAGCTCCTACAATGAGCAGTTCTTC
NA	TRBJ2-7	TRBV7-9	TRBD1	CASSFEGQGTYEQYF	TGTGCCAGCAGCTTCGAAGGACAGGGGACCTACGAGCAGTACTTC
NA	TRBJ1-2	TRBV5-1	NA	CASRTGRTHYGYTF	TGCGCCAGCAGAACCGGACGGACTCACTATGGCTACACCTTC
few	TRBJ1-4	TRBV27	TRBD1	CASRRQGRNEKLFF	TGTGCCAGCAGGAGACAGGGACGTAATGAAAAACTGTTTTTT
NA	TRBJ1-2	TRBV5-1	NA	CASSLGQVDYGYTF	TGCGCCAGCAGCTTGGGACAGGTGGACTATGGCTACACCTTC
NA	TRBJ2-1	TRBV5-1	TRBD2	CASSLANVAGDYNEQFF	TGCGCCAGCAGCTTGGCAAATGTAGCGGGAGACTACAATGAGCAGTTCTTC
NA	TRBJ2-7	TRBV7-9	TRBD1	CASSLAQGARYEQYF	TGTGCCAGCAGCTTAGCCCAGGGGGCGCGTTACGAGCAGTACTTC
NA	TRBJ2-2	TRBV7-2	TRBD2	CASSHTSGGTGELFF	TGTGCCAGCAGCCATACTAGCGGGGGAACCGGGGAGCTGTTTTTT
NA	TRBJ2-1	TRBV27	TRBD2	CASSSGASGTVNEQFF	TGTGCCAGCAGTTCAGGGGCTAGCGGGACTGTCAATGAGCAGTTCTTC
NA	TRBJ1-5	TRBV5-4	NA	CASSSSPVSNQPQHF	TGTGCCAGCAGCTCATCACCGGTTAGCAATCAGCCCCAGCATTTT
NA	TRBJ2-1	TRBV5-1	TRBD2	CASSFGAVAGGLGEQFF	TGCGCCAGCAGCTTTGGGGCCGTAGCGGGAGGATTGGGTGAGCAGTTCTTC
NA	TRBJ2-3	TRBV29-1	TRBD2	CSVVLAGTNTQYF	TGCAGCGTTGTTCTAGCGGGCACGAATACGCAGTATTTT
NA	TRBJ2-2	TRBV11-2	NA	CASSSVPPQLGGGELFF	TGTGCCAGCAGCTCCGTCCCCCCGCAGCTCGGGGGCGGGGAGCTGTTTTTT
NA	TRBJ1-5	TRBV5-4	TRBD1	CASSTGTGVNQPQHF	TGTGCCAGCTCTACTGGGACAGGGGTAAATCAGCCCCAGCATTTT
once	TRBJ2-7	TRBV4-1	TRBD2	CASSQDGRGYEQYF	TGCGCCAGCAGCCAAGATGGGAGGGGTTACGAGCAGTACTTC
NA	TRBJ1-6	TRBV5-4	TRBD1	CASSLADRDNSPLHF	TGTGCCAGCAGCTTGGCCGACAGGGATAATTCACCCCTCCACTTT
NA	TRBJ1-5	TRBV5-6	TRBD1	CASSSGQGLVSNQPQHF	TGTGCCAGCAGCTCAGGACAGGGCCTAGTCAGCAATCAGCCCCAGCATTTT
NA	TRBJ2-1	TRBV13	NA	CASSLNLRENNEQFF	TGTGCCAGCAGCTTAAACCTCAGGGAAAACAATGAGCAGTTCTTC
NA	TRBJ1-1	TRBV27	TRBD1	CASRRQGADTEAFF	TGTGCCAGCAGACGACAGGGTGCGGACACTGAAGCTTTCTTT
once	TRBJ1-5	TRBV19	TRBD1	CASSTSGGRRHF	TGTGCCAGTAGTACCTCAGGGGGCCGCCGGCATTTT
NA	TRBJ1-1	TRBV15	NA	CATSRDQTGNTEAFF	TGTGCCACCAGCAGAGACCAGACAGGGAACACTGAAGCTTTCTTT
NA	TRBJ1-6	TRBV7-9	TRBD1	CASSSDRDNSPLHF	TGTGCCAGCAGCTCGGACAGGGATAATTCACCCCTCCACTTT
NA	TRBJ2-4	TRBV12-5	NA	CASGPTARGSTKNIQYF	TGTGCTAGTGGCCCGACCGCCAGGGGTTCGACCAAAAACATTCAGTACTTC
once	TRBJ2-1	TRBV18	TRBD2	CASHKVAGSYNEQFF	TGTGCCAGCCATAAAGTAGCGGGCTCCTACAATGAGCAGTTCTTC
NA	TRBJ1-1	TRBV6-5	TRBD1	CASSRQGTDTEAFF	TGTGCCAGCAGTAGACAGGGTACGGACACTGAAGCTTTCTTT
once	TRBJ1-2	TRBV19	NA	CASRRGLNYGYTF	TGTGCCAGTAGGCGGGGGCTTAACTATGGCTACACCTTC
NA	TRBJ2-1	TRBV6-5	TRBD2	CASRGSGRGYNEQFF	TGTGCCAGCAGGGGAAGCGGGAGAGGATACAATGAGCAGTTCTTC
NA	TRBJ1-6	TRBV6-1	NA	CASSEQGSSYNSPLHF	TGTGCCAGCAGTGAACAGGGGAGCTCCTATAATTCACCCCTCCACTTT
NA	TRBJ2-7	TRBV5-6	NA	CASSFFGQGYEQYF	TGTGCCAGCAGCTTTTTCGGACAAGGCTACGAGCAGTACTTC
NA	TRBJ2-6	TRBV4-1	TRBD2	CASSQPSGGFSGANVLTF	TGCGCCAGCAGCCAGCCTAGCGGGGGTTTCTCTGGGGCCAACGTCCTGACTTTC
NA	TRBJ2-3	TRBV4-2	TRBD2	CASSTHPLAVADTQYF	TGTGCCAGCAGCACCCATCCGCTAGCGGTGGCTGATACGCAGTATTTT
NA	TRBJ2-7	TRBV7-2	NA	CASSLGALRVDEQYF	TGTGCCAGCAGCTTAGGAGCCCTTAGAGTCGACGAGCAGTACTTC
NA	TRBJ1-2	TRBV7-2	TRBD1	CASSPIGTGGRGYTF	TGTGCCAGCAGCCCGATCGGGACAGGGGGGAGAGGCTACACCTTC
NA	TRBJ1-2	TRBV19	NA	CASSTPRGQGGWNYGYTF	TGTGCCAGTAGTACCCCTCGAGGCCAGGGAGGGTGGAACTATGGCTACACCTTC
NA	TRBJ1-1	TRBV13	NA	CASSFTGNMNTEAFF	TGTGCCAGCAGCTTTACGGGTAATATGAACACTGAAGCTTTCTTT
NA	TRBJ2-3	TRBV6-4	NA	CASSPSGGRLSTDTQYF	TGTGCCAGCAGCCCTTCGGGGGGCAGATTAAGCACAGATACGCAGTATTTT
once	TRBJ2-4	TRBV11-1	NA	CASSRWGENIQYF	TGTGCCAGCAGCAGGTGGGGGGAAAACATTCAGTACTTC
NA	TRBJ1-2	TRBV2	TRBD1	CASRADRGGYTF	TGTGCCAGCAGGGCCGACAGGGGTGGCTACACCTTC